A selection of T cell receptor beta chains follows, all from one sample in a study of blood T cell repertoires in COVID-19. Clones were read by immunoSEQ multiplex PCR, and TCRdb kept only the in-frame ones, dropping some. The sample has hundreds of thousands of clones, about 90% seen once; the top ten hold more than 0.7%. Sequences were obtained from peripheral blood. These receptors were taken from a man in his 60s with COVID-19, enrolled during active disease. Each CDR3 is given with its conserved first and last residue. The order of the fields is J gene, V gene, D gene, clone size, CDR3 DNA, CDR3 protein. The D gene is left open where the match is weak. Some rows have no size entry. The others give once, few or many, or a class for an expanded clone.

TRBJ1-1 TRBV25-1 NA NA TGTGCCAGCAGTGAATTTGGCTGGAACACTGAAGCTTTCTTT CASSEFGWNTEAFF
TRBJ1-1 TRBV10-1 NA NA TGCGCCAGCAGTGAGTCGGCGGAACCGGGGAAAATGAACACTGAAGCTTTCTTT CASSESAEPGKMNTEAFF
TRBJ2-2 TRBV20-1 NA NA TGCAGTGCTAGTAGGCGGGGAACCGGGGAGCTGTTTTTT CSASRRGTGELFF
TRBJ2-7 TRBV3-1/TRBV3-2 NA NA TGTGCCAGCAGCCAAGTTCAAGCGAGCGAGCAGTACTTC CASSQVQASEQYF
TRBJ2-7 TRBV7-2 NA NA TGTGCCAGCAGCTCCGAGTTGGGGCTGGCAGGCTACGAGCAGTACTTC CASSSELGLAGYEQYF
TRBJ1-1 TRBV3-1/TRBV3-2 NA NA TGTGCCAGCAGCCAAGTTCCGACAGAAGCTTTCTTT CASSQVPTEAFF
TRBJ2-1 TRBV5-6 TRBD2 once TGTGCCAGCAGCTCGGGACTAGCGGAGGAGCAGTTCTTC CASSSGLAEEQFF
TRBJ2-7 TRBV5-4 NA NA TGTGCCAGCAGCTTGTCGCGCAGGGGGGATGAGCAGTACTTC CASSLSRRGDEQYF
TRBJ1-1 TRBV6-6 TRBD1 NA TGTGCCAGCAGATTAGGACAGGCTAGCCCTGAAGCTTTCTTT CASRLGQASPEAFF
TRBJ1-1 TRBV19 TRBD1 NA TGTGCCAGTAGTCGGACAGGAGGCACTGAAGCTTTCTTT CASSRTGGTEAFF
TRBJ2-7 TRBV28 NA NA TGTGCCAGCAGTCTTCCTCGGGACACCGCCGAGCAGTACTTC CASSLPRDTAEQYF